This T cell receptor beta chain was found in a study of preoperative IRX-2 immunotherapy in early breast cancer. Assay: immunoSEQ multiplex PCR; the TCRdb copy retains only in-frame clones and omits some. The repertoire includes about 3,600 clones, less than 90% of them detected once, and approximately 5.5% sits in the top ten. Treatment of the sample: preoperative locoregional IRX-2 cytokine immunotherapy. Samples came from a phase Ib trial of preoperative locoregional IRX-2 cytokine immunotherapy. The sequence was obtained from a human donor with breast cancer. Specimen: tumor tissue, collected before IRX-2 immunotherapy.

CDR3 loop: CASRCLRWPLAKNIQYF. The CDR3 DNA reads as TGTGCAAGTCGCTGCCTAAGGTGGCCTTTAGCCAAAAACATTCAGTACTTC. The chain links TRBV12-2 to TRBJ2-4. TRBV12-2 is assigned pseudogene status. The length of the CDR3 is 17 residues.